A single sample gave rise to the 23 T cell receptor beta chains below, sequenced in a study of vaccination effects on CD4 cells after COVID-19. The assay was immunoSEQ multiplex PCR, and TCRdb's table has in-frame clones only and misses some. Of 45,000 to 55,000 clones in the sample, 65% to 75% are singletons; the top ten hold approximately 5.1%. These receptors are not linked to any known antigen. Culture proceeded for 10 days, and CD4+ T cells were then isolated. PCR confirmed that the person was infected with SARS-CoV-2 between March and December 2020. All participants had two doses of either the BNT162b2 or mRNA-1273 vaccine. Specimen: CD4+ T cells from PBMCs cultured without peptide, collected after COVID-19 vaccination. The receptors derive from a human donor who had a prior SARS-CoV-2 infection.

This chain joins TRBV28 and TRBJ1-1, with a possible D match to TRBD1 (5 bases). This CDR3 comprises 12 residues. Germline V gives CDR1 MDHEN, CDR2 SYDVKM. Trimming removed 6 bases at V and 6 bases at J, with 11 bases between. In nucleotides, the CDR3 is TGTGCCAGCAGATTCTGGGGGGCTGAAGCTTTCTTT. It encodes CASRFWGAEAFF.

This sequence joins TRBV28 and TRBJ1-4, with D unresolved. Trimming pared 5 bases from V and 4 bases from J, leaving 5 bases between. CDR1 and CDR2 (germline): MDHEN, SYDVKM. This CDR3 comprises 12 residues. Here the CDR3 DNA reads TGTGCCAGCAGTACTTTTAATGAAAAACTGTTTTTT. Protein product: CASSTFNEKLFF. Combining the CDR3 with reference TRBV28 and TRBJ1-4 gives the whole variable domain DVKVTQSSRYLVKRTGEKVFLECVQDMDHENMFWYRQDPGLGLRLIYFSYDVKMKEKGDIPEGYSVSREKKERFSLILESASTNQTSMYLCASSTFNEKLFFGSGTQLSVL.

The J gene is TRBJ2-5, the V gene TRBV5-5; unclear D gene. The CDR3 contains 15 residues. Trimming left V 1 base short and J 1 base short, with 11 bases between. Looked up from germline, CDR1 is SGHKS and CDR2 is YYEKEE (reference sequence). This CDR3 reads CASSLNLGLQETQYF. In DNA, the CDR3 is TGTGCCAGCAGCTTGAATCTAGGGCTCCAAGAGACCCAGTACTTC.

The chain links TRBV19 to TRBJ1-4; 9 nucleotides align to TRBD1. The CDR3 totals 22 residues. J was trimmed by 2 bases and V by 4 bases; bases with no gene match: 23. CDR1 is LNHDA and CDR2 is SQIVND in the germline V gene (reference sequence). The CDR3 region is CASSTRVFDRDREWVTNEKLFF. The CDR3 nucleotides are TGTGCCAGTAGTACCCGGGTTTTCGACCGGGACAGGGAGTGGGTGACTAATGAAAAACTGTTTTTT.

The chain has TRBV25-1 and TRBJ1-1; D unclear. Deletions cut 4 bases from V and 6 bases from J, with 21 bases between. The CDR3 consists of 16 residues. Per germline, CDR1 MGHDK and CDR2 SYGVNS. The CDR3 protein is CASSGGFEARTAEAFF. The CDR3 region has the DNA TGTGCCAGCAGTGGGGGTTTCGAGGCTAGGACCGCTGAAGCTTTCTTT.

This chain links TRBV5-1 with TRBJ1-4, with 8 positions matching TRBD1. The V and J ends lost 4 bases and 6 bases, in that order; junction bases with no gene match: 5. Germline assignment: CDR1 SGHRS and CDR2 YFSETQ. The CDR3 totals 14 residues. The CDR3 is CASSPTGGYEKLFF. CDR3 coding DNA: TGCGCCAGCAGCCCAACAGGGGGGTATGAAAAACTGTTTTTT.

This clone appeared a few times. The CDR3 reads CASSDRTSLDEQFF. As DNA, the CDR3 is TGTGCCAGCAGTGACCGGACTAGCCTCGATGAGCAGTTCTTC. The chain is built from TRBV2 and TRBJ2-1, with 8 bases matching TRBD2. The CDR3 covers 14 residues. Germline V gives CDR1 SNHLY, CDR2 FYNNEI. V was clipped by 3 bases and J by 8 bases; unmatched bases: 6. Combining the CDR3 with reference TRBV2 and TRBJ2-1 gives the whole variable domain EPEVTQTPSHQVTQMGQEVILRCVPISNHLYFYWYRQILGQKVEFLVSFYNNEISEKSEIFDDQFSVERPDGSNFTLKIRSTKLEDSAMYFCASSDRTSLDEQFFGPGTRLTVL.

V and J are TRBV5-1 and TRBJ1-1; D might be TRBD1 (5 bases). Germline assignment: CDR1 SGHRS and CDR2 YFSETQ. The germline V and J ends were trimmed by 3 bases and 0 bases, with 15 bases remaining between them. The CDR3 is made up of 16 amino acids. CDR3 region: CASSWGVGSMNTEAFF. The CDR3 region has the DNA TGCGCCAGCAGCTGGGGGGTGGGGTCGATGAACACTGAAGCTTTCTTT.

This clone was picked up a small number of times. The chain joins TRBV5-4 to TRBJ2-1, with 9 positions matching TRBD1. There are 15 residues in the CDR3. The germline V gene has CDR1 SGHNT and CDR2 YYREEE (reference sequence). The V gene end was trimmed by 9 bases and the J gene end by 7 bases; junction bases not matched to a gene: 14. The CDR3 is CATRMGTGRWNEQFF. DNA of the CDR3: TGTGCCACCCGAATGGGGACAGGGAGATGGAATGAGCAGTTCTTC.

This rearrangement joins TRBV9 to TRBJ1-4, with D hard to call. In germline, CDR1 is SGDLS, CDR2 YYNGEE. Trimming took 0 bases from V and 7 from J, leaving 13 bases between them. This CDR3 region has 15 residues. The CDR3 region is CASSVEGRAGEKLFF. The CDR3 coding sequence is TGTGCCAGCAGCGTAGAAGGACGGGCGGGTGAAAAACTGTTTTTT.

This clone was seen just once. CDR3 coding DNA: TGTGCCAGCAGCTCTTCGGCAAGCACAGATACGCAGTATTTT. It is translated as CASSSSASTDTQYF. J is TRBJ2-3 and V is TRBV11-3, with D uncertain. V lost 4 bases to trimming and J lost 0 bases, with 8 bases between them. The CDR3 runs to 14 residues. The germline V gene encodes CDR1 SGHNT and CDR2 YENEEA.

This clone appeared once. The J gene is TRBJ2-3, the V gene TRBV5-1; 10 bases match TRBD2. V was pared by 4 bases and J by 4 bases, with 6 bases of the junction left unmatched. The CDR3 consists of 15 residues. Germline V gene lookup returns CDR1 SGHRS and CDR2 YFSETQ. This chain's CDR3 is CASSLAGDEADTQYF. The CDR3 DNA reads TGCGCCAGCAGCCTAGCGGGAGATGAGGCAGATACGCAGTATTTT.

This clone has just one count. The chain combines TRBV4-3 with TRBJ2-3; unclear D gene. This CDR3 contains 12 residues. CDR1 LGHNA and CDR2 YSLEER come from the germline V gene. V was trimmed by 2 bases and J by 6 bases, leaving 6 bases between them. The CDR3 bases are TGCGCCAGCAGCCAAAACTTGGATACGCAGTATTTT. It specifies CASSQNLDTQYF.

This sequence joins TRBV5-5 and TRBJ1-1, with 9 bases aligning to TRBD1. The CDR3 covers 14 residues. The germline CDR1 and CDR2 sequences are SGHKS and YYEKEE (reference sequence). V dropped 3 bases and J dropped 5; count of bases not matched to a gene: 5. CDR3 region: CASSYRQGGTEAFF. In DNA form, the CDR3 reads TGTGCCAGCAGCTACCGACAGGGGGGTACTGAAGCTTTCTTT.

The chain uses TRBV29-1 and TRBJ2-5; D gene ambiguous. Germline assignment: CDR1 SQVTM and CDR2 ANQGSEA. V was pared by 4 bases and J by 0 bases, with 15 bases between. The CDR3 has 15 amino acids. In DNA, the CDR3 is TGCAGCGTTGTTTGGCTTATTCAGTACCAAGAGACCCAGTACTTC. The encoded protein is CSVVWLIQYQETQYF. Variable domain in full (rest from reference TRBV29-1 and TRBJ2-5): SAVISQKPSRDICQRGTSLTIQCQVDSQVTMMFWYRQQPGQSLTLIATANQGSEATYESGFVIDKFPISRPNLTFSTLTVSNMSPEDSSIYLCSVVWLIQYQETQYFGPGTRLLVL.

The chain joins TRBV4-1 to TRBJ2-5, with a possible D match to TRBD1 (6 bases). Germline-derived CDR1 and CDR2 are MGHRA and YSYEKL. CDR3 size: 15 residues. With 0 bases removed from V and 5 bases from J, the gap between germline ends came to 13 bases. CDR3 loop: CASSQDSQGYETQYF. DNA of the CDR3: TGCGCCAGCAGCCAAGATTCCCAGGGGTATGAGACCCAGTACTTC.

CDR3 in DNA: TGTAGACGGGGGACTAGCGACACCGGGGAGCTGTTTTTT. It yields the protein CRRGTSDTGELFF. The chain couples TRBV6-5 to TRBJ2-2; 10 bases are a match to TRBD2. The CDR3 totals 13 residues. Germline lookup yields CDR1 MNHEY and CDR2 SVGAGI.

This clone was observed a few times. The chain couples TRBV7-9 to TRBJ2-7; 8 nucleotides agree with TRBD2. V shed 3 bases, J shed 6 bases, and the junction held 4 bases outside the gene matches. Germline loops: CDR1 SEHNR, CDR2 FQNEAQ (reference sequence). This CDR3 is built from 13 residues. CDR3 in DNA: TGTGCCAGCAGCTTTGCGGGAGGTCGCGAGCAGTACTTC. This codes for CASSFAGGREQYF. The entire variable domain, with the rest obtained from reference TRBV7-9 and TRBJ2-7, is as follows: DTGVSQNPRHKITKRGQNVTFRCDPISEHNRLYWYRQTLGQGPEFLTYFQNEAQLEKSRLLSDRFSAERPKGSFSTLEIQRTEQGDSAMYLCASSFAGGREQYFGPGTRLTVT.

CDR3 DNA sequence: TGTGCCAGCAGCCAACCCGGGACGGAGACTCTCTATGGCTACACCTTC. Its protein product is CASSQPGTETLYGYTF. The chain combines TRBV3-1 (or the pseudogene TRBV3-2) with TRBJ1-2; D is possibly TRBD1 (5 bases). The length of the CDR3 is 16 residues. Germline V gives CDR1 LGHDT, CDR2 YNNKEL (reference sequence). Trimming cost V 2 bases and J 4 bases, with 17 bases left between them.

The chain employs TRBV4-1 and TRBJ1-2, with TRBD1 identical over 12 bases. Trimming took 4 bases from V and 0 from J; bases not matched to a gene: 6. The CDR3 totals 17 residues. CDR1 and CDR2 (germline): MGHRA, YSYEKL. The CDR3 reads CASSPGQGALANYGYTF. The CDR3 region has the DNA TGCGCCAGCAGCCCGGGACAGGGGGCGTTAGCTAACTATGGCTACACCTTC.

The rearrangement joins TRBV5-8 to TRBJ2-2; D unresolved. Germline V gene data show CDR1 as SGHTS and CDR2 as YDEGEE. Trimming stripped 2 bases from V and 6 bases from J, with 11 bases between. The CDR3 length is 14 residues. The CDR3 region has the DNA TGTGCCAGCAGCTTACGCTTGGACCCCGGGGAGCTGTTTTTT. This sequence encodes CASSLRLDPGELFF.

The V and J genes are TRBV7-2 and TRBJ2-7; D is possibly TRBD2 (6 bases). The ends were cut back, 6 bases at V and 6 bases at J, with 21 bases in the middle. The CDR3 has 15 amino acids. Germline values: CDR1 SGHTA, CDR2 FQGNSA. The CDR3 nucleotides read TGTGCCAGCAGTTTGTCGGGAGTATGGCCGGCCGAGCAGTACTTC. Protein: CASSLSGVWPAEQYF.

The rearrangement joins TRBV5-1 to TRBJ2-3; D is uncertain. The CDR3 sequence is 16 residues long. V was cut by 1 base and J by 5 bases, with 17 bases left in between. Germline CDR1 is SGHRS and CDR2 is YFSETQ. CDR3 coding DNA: TGCGCCAGCAGCTTGAGTGGTCCTGGGCAACAAGATACGCAGTATTTT. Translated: CASSLSGPGQQDTQYF. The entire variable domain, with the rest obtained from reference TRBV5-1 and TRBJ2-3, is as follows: KAGVTQTPRYLIKTRGQQVTLSCSPISGHRSVSWYQQTPGQGLQFLFEYFSETQRNKGNFPGRFSGRQFSNSRSEMNVSTLELGDSALYLCASSLSGPGQQDTQYFGPGTRLTVL.